This TCR beta chain was captured in a study of blood T cell repertoires in COVID-19. Background on the study: Material from acute and convalescent COVID-19 was sourced from the United States, Italy and Spain. PBMCs, B-cell-depleted T cells, or T cells were the source of the cDNA or gDNA that made up the material.

As handled by the study authors: Cell counts per sample came from amplifying reference gene primers. The data were produced by immunoSEQ multiplex PCR, yet TCRdb's version contains in-frame clones alone and is incomplete. The DNA was the basis for D and trimming; V, J and clone size are from that table. This sample carries roughly 300,000 clones, about 80% of them seen once, and the ten largest clones take 8% to 9.5%. This CDR3 spans 15 amino acids. The V gene end was trimmed by 5 bases and the J gene end by 6 bases; junction bases not matched to a gene: 6. From germline, CDR1 is LGHDT and CDR2 YNNKEL (reference sequence).

The chain couples TRBV3-1 (or the pseudogene TRBV3-2) to TRBJ1-6; 8 bases are shared with TRBD1. Sequenced: peripheral blood. The source of this sequence is a woman aged 45-65 years who had recovered from COVID-19. The DNA for the CDR3 is TGTGCCAGCAGCTCTCTCGACAGGGGTAATTCACCCCTCCACTTT. Protein product: CASSSLDRGNSPLHF.